The rows below give T cell receptor beta chains drawn from one sample of a study of OX40 agonist ivuxolimab in advanced cancers. Clones were read by immunoSEQ multiplex PCR, and TCRdb kept only the in-frame ones, dropping some. The data contain around 80,000 clones, roughly 87% of them singletons. The specimen comprised CD4+ or CD8+ T cells sorted from blood, sampled in a trial of the OX40 agonist ivuxolimab. The receptors shown here come from an adult with an advanced solid tumor such as melanoma, head and neck, liver or kidney cancer. Both conserved end residues are part of each CDR3. Each record gives: J gene, D gene, V gene, clone size, CDR3 DNA, CDR3 protein. D genes are given only for firm matches. Clone sizes are given selectively: once, few, many, or a class where the clone is expanded.

TRBJ1-1	.	TRBV25-1	.	TGTGCCAGCAGTGCGCCGTTCCCTGGGGGCACTGAAGCTTTCTTT	CASSAPFPGGTEAFF
TRBJ2-1	.	TRBV5-1	.	TGCGCCAGCAGCTTGTCCGCGGACTACAATGAGCAGTTCTTC	CASSLSADYNEQFF
TRBJ2-2	.	TRBV6-5	.	TGTGCCAGCAGTTACTCTTTTTTCGGAGGCACCGGGGAGCTGTTTTTT	CASSYSFFGGTGELFF
TRBJ2-3	TRBD2	TRBV6-1	.	TGTGCCAGCAGTGCACTGGGCGGGGGGGCGCGGGCAGATACGCAGTATTTT	CASSALGGGARADTQYF
TRBJ1-3	.	TRBV10-2	.	TGCGCCAGCAGTGAGTCTGTTGGAGGAACATCCTCTGGAAACACCATATATTTT	CASSESVGGTSSGNTIYF
TRBJ1-5	.	TRBV30	few	TGTGCCTGGAGTACAGGATATAGCAATCAGCCCCAGCATTTT	CAWSTGYSNQPQHF
TRBJ2-2	.	TRBV28	once	TGTGCCAGCAACAGGCTTAACACCGGGGAGCTGTTTTTT	CASNRLNTGELFF
TRBJ2-7	.	TRBV21-1	.	TGTGCCAGCAGAGGGGTGCGGAGCTCCTACGAGCAGTACTTC	CASRGVRSSYEQYF
TRBJ2-1	TRBD2	TRBV7-9	.	TGTGCCAGCAGCTTAGACTGGAGCGGGGACAATGAGCAGTTCTTC	CASSLDWSGDNEQFF
TRBJ2-3	TRBD2	TRBV5-4	.	TGTGCCAGCAGCTCGGGACTAGCGGGGGGCCCCAGCACAGATACGCAGTATTTT	CASSSGLAGGPSTDTQYF
TRBJ1-3	.	TRBV14	.	TGTGCCAGCAGCCAGAGGACAGTTTTGAACACCATATATTTT	CASSQRTVLNTIYF
TRBJ1-1	.	TRBV30	few	TGTGCCTGGAATGACGGGAACACTGAAGCTTTCTTT	CAWNDGNTEAFF
TRBJ2-5	TRBD1	TRBV18	.	TGTGCCAGCTCCCGGGACAGGGGAAGGGAGACCCAGTACTTC	CASSRDRGRETQYF
TRBJ2-7	TRBD2	TRBV11-3	.	TGTGCCAGCAGCGTCGGGACTAGCGGGAGGGACGAGCAGTACTTC	CASSVGTSGRDEQYF
TRBJ2-7	TRBD2	TRBV28	.	TGTGCCAGCAGGGGGACTAGTGGCTACGAGCAGTACTTC	CASRGTSGYEQYF
TRBJ1-4	.	TRBV11-2	.	TGTGCCAGCAGCTTAGACGGCCTCCCGAATGAAAAACTGTTTTTT	CASSLDGLPNEKLFF
TRBJ2-1	.	TRBV7-3	.	TGTGCCAGCAGCCCTGCAGGGTCCTCCTACAATGAGCAGTTCTTC	CASSPAGSSYNEQFF
TRBJ1-1	.	TRBV5-1	.	TGCGCCAGCAGCTTGGATGTACACCCGAACACTGAAGCTTTCTTT	CASSLDVHPNTEAFF
TRBJ2-5	.	TRBV7-7	.	TGTGCCAGCAGCTTGGAGGCGACGTACCAAGAGACCCAGTACTTC	CASSLEATYQETQYF
TRBJ1-5	.	TRBV6-1	.	TGTGCCAGCATACTCGTGCGGGACCGCAATCAGCCCCAGCATTTT	CASILVRDRNQPQHF
TRBJ2-7	.	TRBV30	.	TGTGCCTGGAGTGTCGGACTCAGGGGACGCTACGAGCAGTACTTC	CAWSVGLRGRYEQYF
TRBJ2-3	.	TRBV5-1	.	TGCGCCAGCAGCTTGGGTTTCGCGGGGAGCTCTAGCACAGATACGCAGTATTTT	CASSLGFAGSSSTDTQYF
TRBJ1-1	.	TRBV5-8	.	TGTGCCAGCAGCTTGGTTCGGGGGGCTGAAGCTTTCTTT	CASSLVRGAEAFF
TRBJ1-3	TRBD1	TRBV7-6	.	TGTGCCAGCAGCCCTAACAGGGGCCACATATATTTT	CASSPNRGHIYF
TRBJ1-5	.	TRBV5-1	.	TGCGCCAGCAGCTTGGAAGGCAGAGAGAATCAGCCCCAGCATTTT	CASSLEGRENQPQHF
TRBJ1-5	TRBD1	TRBV9	.	TGTGCCAGCAGCGTAGACGGCAGGGGGGTAAATCAGCCCCAGCATTTT	CASSVDGRGVNQPQHF
TRBJ2-7	TRBD1	TRBV11-2	few	TGTGCCAGCAGCGAGACAGGGCTCGAGCAGTACTTC	CASSETGLEQYF
TRBJ2-7	.	TRBV6-5	.	TGTGCCAGCATGCGGACGGCTAACTACGAGCAGTACTTC	CASMRTANYEQYF
TRBJ2-1	.	TRBV11-3	.	TGTGCCAGCAGCTTAGGGGGGGACAATGAGCAGTTCTTC	CASSLGGDNEQFF
TRBJ2-7	TRBD1	TRBV7-2	.	TGTGCCAGCAGCAGACGGGACAGCCACTACGAGCAGTACTTC	CASSRRDSHYEQYF
TRBJ1-5	.	TRBV19	.	TGTGCCAGTGGAACTGGGACGGGCAATCAGCCCCAGCATTTT	CASGTGTGNQPQHF
TRBJ1-2	TRBD1	TRBV19	few	TGTGCCAGTAGTTACACCGGGACAGACCACTATGGCTACACCTTC	CASSYTGTDHYGYTF
TRBJ1-6	.	TRBV4-1	.	TGCGCCAGCAGCCAAGTAGTCGACAGAAGCTCCTATAATTCACCCCTCCACTTT	CASSQVVDRSSYNSPLHF
TRBJ2-5	TRBD1	TRBV19	.	TGTGCCAGTAGTCCCCGACAGGGCCAAGAGACCCAGTACTTC	CASSPRQGQETQYF
TRBJ2-2	.	TRBV11-3	.	TGTGCCAGCAGCTTGACAGCCGGGGAGCTGTTTTTT	CASSLTAGELFF
TRBJ2-7	TRBD1	TRBV19	.	TGTGCCAGTAGTTATACCGGGACAGGGGCCCACGAGCAGTACTTC	CASSYTGTGAHEQYF
TRBJ2-3	.	TRBV5-4	.	TGTGCCAGCAGACCCGGAGGGGCCCGCCGGATAGCGCAGTATTTT	CASRPGGARRIAQYF
TRBJ1-2	.	TRBV6-1	.	TGTGCCAGCATGGGCAGGAGCTATGGCTACACCTTC	CASMGRSYGYTF
TRBJ2-7	.	TRBV11-1	.	TGTGCCAGCAGCCCCCGGACTGTCGAGCAGTACTTC	CASSPRTVEQYF
TRBJ2-3	.	TRBV29-1	.	TGCAGCGTTGGAGATACGCAGTATTTT	CSVGDTQYF
TRBJ2-1	.	TRBV19	.	TGTGCCAGTAGTAACTACCGGGACATCACCTCCTACAATGAGCAGTTCTTC	CASSNYRDITSYNEQFF
TRBJ1-5	TRBD1	TRBV6-5	.	TGTGCCAGCAGTTACTCGAGGACAGGGAACAATCAGCCCCAGCATTTT	CASSYSRTGNNQPQHF
TRBJ2-3	TRBD1	TRBV5-1	.	TGCGCCAGCACCGAGACAGGGGGCGCCTGGGCAGATACGCAGTATTTT	CASTETGGAWADTQYF
TRBJ2-7	TRBD2	TRBV29-1	.	TGCAGCGTTGAATTAGCGGGTTCAGGGTCCTACGAGCAGTACTTC	CSVELAGSGSYEQYF
TRBJ2-7	.	TRBV11-3	.	TGTGCCAGCAGCTTAACACCAACCTACGAGCAGTACTTC	CASSLTPTYEQYF